Sequencing of this T cell receptor beta chain was carried out in a study of blood T cell repertoires in COVID-19. The V and J ends lost 0 bases and 4 bases, in that order; junction bases with no gene match: 8. Germline V lookup: CDR1 SGHDT, CDR2 YYEEEE. The CDR3 loop spans 16 amino acids. In the authors' workflow: Amplifying reference gene primers gave estimates of nucleated cell counts. Some clones are missing from TCRdb's copy, which holds only in-frame ones; the method was immunoSEQ multiplex PCR. V, J and clone size reflect that table, while D and trimming were determined from the DNA. The sample contains about 280,000 clones, approximately 88% of which appear only once.

The TCR sequence derives from a man aged 18 to 30 with active or convalescent COVID-19. Sequencing was carried out using peripheral blood. V usage is TRBV5-6 and J usage is TRBJ2-5, with TRBD2 identical over 8 bases. The CDR3 here is CASSLGAGARGETQYF. The CDR3 DNA reads as TGTGCCAGCAGCTTGGGAGCGGGGGCCCGCGGAGAGACCCAGTACTTC. The whole variable domain, filled in from reference TRBV5-6 and TRBJ2-5, reads DAGVTQSPTHLIKTRGQQVTLRCSPKSGHDTVSWYQQALGQGPQFIFQYYEEEERQRGNFPDRFSGHQFPNYSSELNVNALLLGDSALYLCASSLGAGARGETQYFGPGTRLLVL.